This T cell receptor beta chain was observed in a study of blood T cell repertoires in COVID-19. Across the whole study: The origin of the acute and convalescent COVID-19 samples was the United States, Italy and Spain. Sources were T cells, B-cell-depleted T cells, or PBMCs; the material itself was cDNA or gDNA.

The V gene end was trimmed by 5 bases and the J gene end by 1 base; junction bases not matched to a gene: 2. Germline CDR1 SGHTA, CDR2 FQGNSA. The CDR3 consists of 15 residues. In the authors' methods: Estimation of nucleated cell counts was performed using reference gene primer amplification. Data came from immunoSEQ multiplex PCR; TCRdb stores just in-frame clones and leaves some out. Clone size and the V and J calls come from that table; the DNA yielded D and trimming. This table has about 150,000 clones, about three quarters appearing once. This clone was counted only a few times. This TCR derives from a man older than 75 with acute or convalescent COVID-19. This chain uses TRBV7-2 with TRBJ2-7; 13 nucleotides align to TRBD2. The sample consisted of peripheral blood. CDR3 amino acids: CASSQTSGGSYEQYF. CDR3 DNA sequence: TGTGCCAGCAGCCAGACTAGCGGGGGGTCCTACGAGCAGTACTTC.